These 25 T cell receptor beta chains were all obtained from the same sample, sequenced in a study of identical twins. TCRdb reprocessed the 5' RACE reads with MiXCR, giving one entry per CDR3 protein. The table has nearly 650,000 distinct CDR3 sequences, 7.1% seen once. These data also featured in a second study, about yellow fever vaccine responses in identical twins.

Sequencing was done on a sample of PBMCs. These receptors came from a woman between 18 and 29 years old in good health.

This clonotype was picked up many times. The genes are TRBV10-3 and TRBJ2-3; 9 positions agree with TRBD2. V was clipped by 4 bases and J by 6 bases; unmatched bases: 20. CDR1 ENHRY and CDR2 SYGVKD come from the germline V gene. This CDR3 has 19 amino acids. The CDR3 sequence: CAISVPPLTSGASRDTQYF. The CDR3 nucleotides read TGTGCCATCAGTGTTCCCCCCCTGACTAGCGGAGCCTCTAGGGATACGCAGTATTTT.

This clonotype has at least ten counts. This chain links TRBV29-1 with TRBJ2-7; possible D gene TRBD1, 6 bases. Trimming took off 6 bases at V and 2 bases at J, with 17 bases between the two ends. From germline, CDR1 is SQVTM and CDR2 ANQGSEA. The CDR3 loop spans 14 amino acids. DNA of the CDR3: TGCAGCGTCTCCAATCGGGACACCACCTACGAGCAGTACTTC. Translation gives CSVSNRDTTYEQYF.

This clonotype came up many times. The chain employs TRBV6-1 and TRBJ1-5; the D gene is possibly TRBD1 (6 bases). Trimming left V 5 bases short and J 0 bases short, with 17 bases between. Germline CDR1 is MNHNS and CDR2 is SASEGT. There are 17 residues in the CDR3. CDR3 sequence (DNA): TGTGCCAGCAGTAATTCCAGGGGCCGGGATAGCAATCAGCCCCAGCATTTT. It codes for CASSNSRGRDSNQPQHF.

The CDR3 nucleotides are TGTGCCACCTCTGGGGGGGTAGAGAAAAATCAGCCCCAGCATTTT. It specifies CATSGGVEKNQPQHF. The rearrangement uses TRBV24-1 and TRBJ1-5; D might be TRBD1 (5 bases). In germline, CDR1 is KGHDR, CDR2 SFDVKD. Trimming removed 9 bases at V and 4 bases at J, with 18 bases between. The CDR3 loop spans 15 amino acids.

Many counts were recorded for this clonotype. This chain joins TRBV25-1 and TRBJ2-3, with D perhaps TRBD1 or TRBD2 (5 bases each). V lost 4 bases to trimming and J lost 2 bases, with 16 bases between them. Looked up from germline, CDR1 is MGHDK and CDR2 is SYGVNS. CDR3 length equals 16 residues. The CDR3 loop reads CASSGPGQGITDTQYF. CDR3 sequence (DNA): TGTGCCAGCAGTGGCCCGGGGCAGGGAATCACAGATACGCAGTATTTT.

Only a few counts were recorded for this clonotype. The chain combines TRBV2 with TRBJ2-1; 9 positions agree with TRBD2. The CDR3 contains 17 residues. V dropped 5 bases and J dropped 0; count of bases not matched to a gene: 8. Per germline, CDR1 SNHLY and CDR2 FYNNEI. CDR3: CASSPPHSGSSYNEQFF. The CDR3 DNA reads as TGTGCCAGCAGTCCGCCCCATAGCGGGAGCTCCTACAATGAGCAGTTCTTC. The full variable domain, with the rest looked up from reference TRBV2 and TRBJ2-1, is EPEVTQTPSHQVTQMGQEVILRCVPISNHLYFYWYRQILGQKVEFLVSFYNNEISEKSEIFDDQFSVERPDGSNFTLKIRSTKLEDSAMYFCASSPPHSGSSYNEQFFGPGTRLTVL.

This clonotype appeared many times. This chain connects TRBV7-2 to TRBJ2-3, with unresolved D. The CDR3 contains 12 residues. V gave up 3 bases and J gave up 2 bases, with 3 bases separating them. Germline V gene data show CDR1 as SGHTA and CDR2 as FQGNSA. The CDR3 is CASSLDTDTQYF. DNA of the CDR3: TGTGCCAGCAGCTTGGACACAGATACGCAGTATTTT.

This clonotype was found a few times. J is TRBJ2-7 and V is TRBV7-8; 8 bases are shared with TRBD2. After removal of 5 bases from V and 2 bases from J, the junction contained 11 bases not matched to a gene. CDR1 is SGHVS, CDR2 FQNEAQ, per germline. The CDR3 spans 16 residues. The DNA for the CDR3 is TGTGCCAGCAGCCACAAAGAGGGCGGGGGGCCCTACGAGCAGTACTTC. Protein: CASSHKEGGGPYEQYF.

The sample holds many counts of this clonotype. The V and J genes are TRBV12-3 or TRBV12-4 and TRBJ2-1, with 7 bases that match TRBD2. J lost 7 bases, V lost 7 bases, and 13 bases had no gene match. The CDR3 has 15 amino acids. The CDR3 is CASTLETSLRNEQFF. The CDR3 nucleotides read TGTGCCAGCACCCTGGAGACTAGCCTTAGGAATGAGCAGTTCTTC.

There are a few counts of this clonotype. The chain joins TRBV5-1 to TRBJ1-4, with a tentative D call TRBD1 (5 bases). Trimming took off 5 bases at V and 4 bases at J, with 12 bases between the two ends. The CDR3 spans 14 residues. Germline values: CDR1 SGHRS, CDR2 YFSETQ. CDR3 DNA sequence: TGCGCCAGCAGTCTTGGGGACCTTAATGAAAAACTGTTTTTT. This encodes CASSLGDLNEKLFF.

This clonotype was recorded many times. The chain recombines TRBV29-1 with TRBJ2-1; the D gene is possibly TRBD1 (6 bases). Germline CDR1 SQVTM, CDR2 ANQGSEA. The CDR3 consists of 14 residues. The V and J ends lost 1 base and 2 bases respectively, with 9 bases between them. The CDR3 coding sequence is TGCAGCGTTGAAGGACAGGTCACCTACAATGAGCAGTTCTTC. It codes for CSVEGQVTYNEQFF.

This clonotype was seen repeatedly, ten times or more. The genes are TRBV12-3 or TRBV12-4 and TRBJ1-6; maybe TRBD1 (5 bases). This CDR3 spans 16 amino acids. With 5 bases removed from V and 10 bases from J, the gap between germline ends came to 21 bases. The CDR3 spells CASSPGPTNFGSPLHF. The CDR3, as DNA: TGTGCCAGCAGTCCGGGACCGACAAACTTCGGGTCACCCCTCCACTTT.

This clonotype was detected only a few times. V and J are TRBV5-1 and TRBJ2-1; D perhaps matches TRBD1 (5 bases). Germline assignment: CDR1 SGHRS and CDR2 YFSETQ. V was clipped by 0 bases and J by 0 bases, with 7 bases between them. CDR3 size: 15 residues. The CDR3 loop is CASSLVGASYNEQFF. DNA for the CDR3: TGCGCCAGCAGCTTGGTAGGGGCCTCCTACAATGAGCAGTTCTTC.

The chain joins TRBV5-1 to TRBJ1-1; D is unclear. V lost 0 bases to trimming and J lost 7 bases, with 13 bases between them. This CDR3 spans 14 amino acids. Germline V lookup: CDR1 SGHRS, CDR2 YFSETQ. Here the CDR3 DNA reads TGCGCCAGCAGCTTGGACGGATCAGTCAATGAAGCTTTCTTT. The encoded protein is CASSLDGSVNEAFF.

The chain employs TRBV7-8 and TRBJ2-7, with D possibly being TRBD2 (7 bases). V dropped 3 bases and J dropped 3 bases, with 15 bases sitting between them. The germline gives CDR1 SGHVS, CDR2 FQNEAQ. The CDR3 is made up of 15 amino acids. The CDR3 DNA follows: TGTGCCAGCAGCTTGTTCGGGGGGCTCGACTACGAGCAGTACTTC. This codes for CASSLFGGLDYEQYF.

This clonotype was counted ten times or more. The rearrangement uses TRBV28 and TRBJ2-3; D is unresolved. Trimming cost V 2 bases and J 3 bases, with 9 bases left between them. From germline, CDR1 is MDHEN and CDR2 SYDVKM. The CDR3 has 14 residues. CDR3 nucleotides: TGTGCCAGCAGTTTAATACAGCTAACAGATACGCAGTATTTT. Encoded protein: CASSLIQLTDTQYF.

In this sample, this clonotype turned up many times. This chain uses TRBV5-5 with TRBJ1-2; the D gene is possibly TRBD1 (5 bases). This CDR3 has 15 amino acids. Trimming cost V 1 base and J 0 bases, with 10 bases left between them. CDR1 SGHKS and CDR2 YYEKEE come from the germline V gene (reference sequence). The CDR3 loop is CASSLSGGANYGYTF. The DNA for the CDR3 is TGTGCCAGCAGCTTGTCGGGGGGGGCTAACTATGGCTACACCTTC.

Only a few counts were recorded for this clonotype. This sequence joins TRBV7-9 and TRBJ2-1; weak D call: TRBD2 (5 bases). Deletions cut 5 bases from V and 14 bases from J, with 19 bases between. Germline values: CDR1 SEHNR, CDR2 FQNEAQ (reference sequence). This CDR3 is 13 amino acids long. CDR3 region: CASSHNLLVAEFF. In DNA, the CDR3 is TGTGCCAGCAGCCATAATCTACTAGTCGCGGAGTTCTTC.

This clonotype was found many times. This chain joins TRBV5-1 and TRBJ1-1, with D possibly matching TRBD1 (5 bases). V lost 2 bases and J lost 6, with 11 bases in between. The CDR3 is made up of 13 amino acids. Germline CDR1 is SGHRS and CDR2 is YFSETQ. This CDR3 reads CASSFSGGAEAFF. DNA of the CDR3: TGCGCCAGCAGCTTCTCTGGGGGGGCTGAAGCTTTCTTT.

The J gene is TRBJ2-4, the V gene TRBV4-2; TRBD2 is a possible D gene (6 bases). Trimming removed 3 bases from V and 1 base from J, with 13 bases in between. Germline V gene sequence: CDR1 LGHNA, CDR2 YNFKEQ. The CDR3 is 16 residues long. The CDR3, as DNA: TGTGCCAGCAGCCACCCCTATGGGGGGGCCAAAAACATTCAGTACTTC. Translated: CASSHPYGGAKNIQYF.

This chain joins TRBV7-8 and TRBJ2-7, with TRBD2 matching over 9 bases. The CDR3 runs 18 residues. CDR1 SGHVS and CDR2 FQNEAQ come from the germline V gene. V trimming: 0 bases; J trimming: 0 bases; junction bases outside the gene matches: 9. Here the CDR3 reads CASSLALGLAKSSYEQYV. For the CDR3, the DNA is TGTGCCAGCAGCTTAGCCCTGGGACTAGCCAAGAGCTCCTACGAGCAGTACGTC.

In its sample, this clonotype was seen a few times. The V gene is TRBV29-1, the J gene TRBJ1-1; 11 positions match TRBD1. The CDR3 extends over 14 amino acids. CDR1 and CDR2 from the germline V gene are SQVTM and ANQGSEA. The V segment lost 7 bases and the J segment 4 bases; nucleotides outside the gene matches: 8. CDR3 loop: CSGVWGTGGTEAFF. For the CDR3, the DNA is TGCAGCGGCGTTTGGGGGACAGGGGGCACTGAAGCTTTCTTT.

This clonotype was seen at least ten times. The chain couples TRBV4-1 to TRBJ1-2; no reliable D call. Trimming left V 0 bases short and J 14 bases short, with 13 bases between. The CDR3 totals 12 residues. Germline assignment: CDR1 MGHRA and CDR2 YSYEKL. In DNA form, the CDR3 reads TGCGCCAGCAGCCAAGAGGAATCGTTGAGGACCTTC. This translates into CASSQEESLRTF.

This clonotype was recorded a few times. The rearrangement joins TRBV2 to TRBJ1-4; 7 bases map to TRBD1. CDR3 length equals 15 residues. Germline V CDR1 and CDR2: SNHLY, FYNNEI. J lost 4 bases, V lost 3 bases, and 5 bases had no gene match. Here the CDR3 DNA reads TGTGCCAGCAGTGACAGTGGGACAGATAATGAAAAACTGTTTTTT. Translation: CASSDSGTDNEKLFF.

This sequence joins TRBV7-9 and TRBJ2-2; TRBD2 might be the D (6 bases). The CDR3 totals 16 residues. V lost 3 bases and J lost 0, with 11 bases in between. The germline gives CDR1 SEHNR, CDR2 FQNEAQ (reference sequence). Written as DNA, the CDR3 is TGTGCCAGCAGCTTTCCGGGAGACTCGAACACCGGGGAGCTGTTTTTT. As protein: CASSFPGDSNTGELFF.